This is a list of T cell receptor beta chains from one sample in a study of T-cell memory formation after mild COVID-19. MiXCR, applied by TCRdb to the 5' RACE reads, yields one record per CDR3 protein. The sample yields nearly 5,000 distinct CDR3 sequences, approximately 44% seen once. Sequenced input: PBMCs or a T cell subset sorted from them (not recorded which). The receptors were sampled from an adult who had mild COVID-19 (a few samples of this study predate the infection). Cell type and time point are not known. The CDR3 runs from the conserved cysteine through the conserved F or W. A D gene is named only where the DNA matches it firmly. Expanded clones are given a class, and other clones once, few, many or no size at all.

j_call v_call d_call clone_size cdr3_aa cdr3_nt
TRBJ2-3 TRBV4-3 NA NA CASSLSSASTDTQYF TGCGCCAGCAGCCTCTCTAGCGCAAGCACAGATACGCAGTATTTT
TRBJ1-1 TRBV7-2 NA medium-sized CASRPPGTPQAFF TGTGCCAGCAGACCACCCGGGACTCCCCAAGCTTTCTTT
TRBJ2-1 TRBV7-8 TRBD2 medium-sized CASSFRLAGGPVHEQFF TGTGCCAGCAGCTTTCGGCTAGCGGGGGGGCCTGTCCATGAGCAGTTCTTC
TRBJ2-7 TRBV6-1 NA medium-sized CASSPLGSYEQYF TGTGCCAGCAGTCCGCTTGGCAGCTACGAGCAGTACTTC
TRBJ2-1 TRBV12-3/TRBV12-4 TRBD2 medium-sized CASSPSGVYEQFF TGTGCCAGCAGTCCTAGCGGGGTCTATGAGCAGTTCTTC
TRBJ2-2 TRBV27 NA large CASSLRAKWRELFF TGTGCCAGCAGTTTACGGGCTAAGTGGAGGGAGCTGTTTTTT
TRBJ1-1 TRBV29-1 TRBD1 large CSVVLLQGATEAFF TGCAGCGTTGTACTTCTACAGGGGGCCACTGAAGCTTTCTTT
TRBJ2-6 TRBV27 NA many CASKIHGIGGANVLTF TGTGCCAGCAAGATCCACGGCATTGGGGGGGCCAACGTCCTGACTTTC
TRBJ2-3 TRBV6-4 TRBD2 NA CASSATSGGTDTQYF TGTGCCAGCAGTGCAACTAGCGGGGGCACAGATACGCAGTATTTT
TRBJ2-7 TRBV5-1 TRBD1 NA CASSFRDRGPEQYF TGCGCCAGCAGCTTTCGAGACAGGGGGCCCGAGCAGTACTTC
TRBJ1-6 TRBV4-2 NA NA CASSQVGHGGGTPLHF TGTGCCAGCAGCCAAGTTGGGCACGGCGGGGGGACACCCCTCCACTTT
TRBJ1-5 TRBV19 NA NA CATGRDNNSNQPQHF TGTGCCACTGGACGGGACAACAATAGCAATCAGCCCCAGCATTTT
TRBJ2-5 TRBV7-2 TRBD2 large CASSLETSGGAETQYF TGTGCCAGCAGCTTAGAGACTAGCGGGGGGGCGGAGACCCAGTACTTC
TRBJ1-1 TRBV29-1 NA NA CSVEDTRNTEAFF TGCAGCGTTGAAGATACGAGGAACACTGAAGCTTTCTTT
TRBJ1-1 TRBV5-1 TRBD1 many CASSSRGAQREAFF TGCGCCAGCAGCTCCAGGGGGGCCCAGAGGGAAGCTTTCTTT
TRBJ2-5 TRBV19 NA once CASSTNPGRLQETQYF TGTGCCAGTAGTACGAATCCAGGACGACTGCAAGAGACCCAGTACTTC
TRBJ2-1 TRBV7-9 TRBD2 NA CASSSMGLAANEQFF TGTGCCAGCAGCTCCATGGGACTAGCGGCCAATGAGCAGTTCTTC
TRBJ2-5 TRBV7-2 NA medium-sized CASTRASEETQYF TGTGCCAGCACCCGAGCCAGTGAAGAGACCCAGTACTTC
TRBJ2-6 TRBV19 NA many CASSISQPGANVLTF TGTGCCAGTAGCATCAGCCAACCTGGGGCCAACGTCCTGACTTTC
TRBJ1-1 TRBV6-5 NA NA CASSYSGPTGAPLPWNTEAFF TGTGCCAGCAGTTACTCGGGGCCGACAGGAGCACCCCTACCCTGGAACACTGAAGCTTTCTTT
TRBJ2-1 TRBV7-9 NA once CASSPSPLGHNEQFF TGTGCCAGCAGCCCGAGCCCCCTTGGCCACAATGAGCAGTTCTTC
TRBJ2-1 TRBV5-1 NA many CASSLARGVSDEQFF TGCGCCAGCAGCTTGGCCAGGGGAGTTAGCGATGAGCAGTTCTTC
TRBJ2-6 TRBV7-2 TRBD1 NA CASSAGTGLSGANVLTF TGTGCCAGCAGCGCCGGGACAGGCCTCTCTGGGGCCAACGTCCTGACTTTC
TRBJ2-5 TRBV20-1 NA NA CSARVAKSETQYF TGCAGTGCCAGGGTAGCTAAAAGCGAGACCCAGTACTTC
TRBJ1-1 TRBV5-4 NA NA CASSLLGAGTEAFF TGTGCCAGCAGCTTGTTGGGGGCGGGCACTGAAGCTTTCTTT
TRBJ2-3 TRBV30 TRBD2 NA CAGRLAATSTDTQYF TGTGCCGGGCGACTAGCGGCGACTAGCACAGATACGCAGTATTTT
TRBJ2-3 TRBV7-2 TRBD2 medium-sized CASSFLAGGSTDTQYF TGTGCCAGCAGCTTCCTAGCGGGGGGAAGCACAGATACGCAGTATTTT
TRBJ2-1 TRBV20-1 TRBD2 medium-sized CSARFGGGPNEQFF TGCAGTGCTAGATTCGGCGGGGGGCCTAATGAGCAGTTCTTC
TRBJ2-7 TRBV11-1 TRBD1 NA CASSRGAQGAYEQYF TGTGCCAGCAGCCGCGGGGCACAGGGGGCCTACGAGCAGTACTTC
TRBJ2-1 TRBV27 TRBD2 medium-sized CASSSSGLAGGPRYNQFF TGTGCCAGCAGTTCGTCGGGACTAGCGGGGGGGCCGAGGTACAACCAGTTCTTC
TRBJ2-5 TRBV4-1 NA NA CASSQGPAVRQETQYF TGCGCCAGCAGCCAAGGGCCAGCGGTGCGACAAGAGACCCAGTACTTC
TRBJ2-6 TRBV20-1 TRBD1 NA CSARPTGSTGANVLTF TGCAGTGCTAGACCGACAGGGAGCACTGGGGCCAACGTCCTGACTTTC
TRBJ1-5 TRBV24-1 TRBD1 medium-sized CATSERTGVQPQHF TGTGCCACCAGTGAGCGGACAGGGGTACAGCCCCAGCATTTT
TRBJ2-5 TRBV29-1 NA medium-sized CSVEPGGQETQYF TGCAGCGTTGAACCAGGGGGGCAAGAGACCCAGTACTTC
TRBJ1-1 TRBV28 NA many CASLLGAFF TGTGCCAGCCTCTTGGGGGCTTTCTTT
TRBJ2-7 TRBV30 NA NA CAWRIGGEQYF TGTGCCTGGCGTATAGGGGGGGAGCAGTACTTC
TRBJ2-2 TRBV5-1 NA medium-sized CASSFVPRQRLNTGELFF TGCGCCAGCAGCTTTGTTCCTCGGCAGCGCCTGAACACCGGGGAGCTGTTTTTT
TRBJ2-3 TRBV29-1 NA medium-sized CSVGRLLVADTQYF TGCAGCGTTGGGAGGCTACTGGTGGCAGATACGCAGTATTTT
TRBJ2-4 TRBV10-1 TRBD2 NA CATSPGLAQEVQYF TGCGCCACCAGCCCCGGACTAGCCCAGGAAGTTCAGTACTTC
TRBJ2-7 TRBV6-6 NA NA CASSGGEQYF TGTGCCAGCAGTGGGGGCGAGCAGTACTTC
TRBJ2-5 TRBV5-1 TRBD2 medium-sized CASSLELAGSQETQYF TGCGCCAGCAGCTTGGAACTAGCGGGGTCCCAAGAGACCCAGTACTTC
TRBJ1-2 TRBV19 TRBD1 many CASNRGPGYGYTF TGTGCCAGTAACAGGGGGCCCGGCTATGGCTACACCTTC
TRBJ1-2 TRBV6-5 TRBD1 medium-sized CASSNRGFGYTF TGTGCCAGCAGTAACAGGGGGTTCGGCTACACCTTC
TRBJ1-5 TRBV3-1 NA medium-sized CASSQSLESPQHF TGTGCCAGCAGCCAATCATTGGAATCACCCCAGCATTTT
TRBJ1-5 TRBV5-1 TRBD1 NA CASSLGEGASGNQPQHF TGCGCCAGCAGCTTGGGAGAGGGGGCCTCCGGCAATCAGCCCCAGCATTTT
TRBJ2-2 TRBV6-6 NA medium-sized CASSYGEDYGELFF TGTGCCAGCAGTTACGGGGAGGACTACGGGGAGCTGTTTTTT
TRBJ2-3 TRBV7-3 NA NA CASSLMASDTQYF TGTGCCAGCAGCTTAATGGCATCAGATACGCAGTATTTT
TRBJ1-2 TRBV7-9 TRBD1 medium-sized CASSPTGNGGYTF TGTGCCAGCAGCCCGACAGGGAATGGAGGCTACACCTTC
TRBJ1-2 TRBV4-1 NA NA CASSQAVGGGWSYGYTF TGCGCCAGCAGCCAAGCCGTCGGCGGGGGTTGGAGCTATGGCTACACCTTC
TRBJ2-3 TRBV5-1 NA NA CASSLDSQDTQYF TGCGCCAGCAGCTTGGATTCCCAGGATACGCAGTATTTT